These T cell receptor beta chains were read from a single sample in a study of monozygotic twins with inflammatory bowel disease. From the 5' RACE reads, TCRdb lists one entry per CDR3 protein and no DNA. The sample totals 210,000 or so distinct CDR3 sequences. The sample was blood. All receptors derive from a human donor with ulcerative colitis or Crohn's disease, or a healthy co-twin of an affected twin (not recorded which). Both conserved end residues are part of each CDR3.

J | V | CDR3
TRBJ1-5 | TRBV10-3 | CAISEFGVEQPQHF
TRBJ2-3 | TRBV11-3 | CASSSGELPTDTQYF
TRBJ2-7 | TRBV4-1 | CASSQAGTRDEQYF
TRBJ2-7 | TRBV5-4 | CASSLDGLAASYEQYF
TRBJ2-2 | TRBV7-3 | CASSYEVGELFF
TRBJ2-7 | TRBV6-1 | CASTPTGGTGKRGQYF
TRBJ2-1 | TRBV12-3/TRBV12-4 | CASHGQGAVNEQFF
TRBJ2-2 | TRBV18 | CASSPPGQANTGELFF
TRBJ2-7 | TRBV7-9 | CACSSSYRTVAYEQYF
TRBJ1-4 | TRBV29-1 | CSAEIQGLYEKLFF